The 11 T cell receptor beta chains below were found in one sample sequenced in a study of cytomegalovirus exposure and HLA in healthy donors. The PCR used 60 Vbeta and 13 Jbeta primers. Here immunoSEQ multiplex PCR was the method, and the copy in TCRdb shows in-frame clones only, minus some. The sample consists of approximately 200,000 clones, about 83% of them appearing once. The sample taken for sequencing was PBMCs. The receptors originated from a woman aged 25 to 39 in good health and CMV-seropositive.

The V and J genes are TRBV28 and TRBJ2-3; TRBD2 is a possible D gene (5 bases). Germline V gene sequence: CDR1 MDHEN, CDR2 SYDVKM. Trimming left V 5 bases short and J 4 bases short, with 13 bases between. The CDR3 runs 14 residues. The CDR3 protein is CASSRAGKPDTQYF. CDR3 nucleotide sequence: TGTGCCAGCAGTAGGGCCGGGAAACCAGATACGCAGTATTTT.

The V gene is TRBV2, the J gene TRBJ2-5; 9 bases agree with TRBD2. V shed 1 base and J 6 bases; nucleotides not matched to a gene: 6. From germline, CDR1 is SNHLY and CDR2 FYNNEI. The CDR3 has 15 residues. This CDR3 reads CASSEGLAGSKTQYF. The CDR3, as DNA: TGTGCCAGCAGTGAAGGTCTAGCGGGATCAAAGACCCAGTACTTC.

This chain joins TRBV15 and TRBJ2-7; the match to TRBD1 covers 9 bases. From germline, CDR1 is LNHNV and CDR2 YYDKDF (reference sequence). The CDR3 is 15 amino acids. With 5 bases clipped from V and 4 bases from J, the junction kept 9 bases outside the gene matches. CDR3 loop: CATSPTGTGLYEQYF. The CDR3 nucleotides read TGTGCCACCAGCCCAACCGGGACAGGGTTGTACGAGCAGTACTTC.

The rearrangement uses TRBV7-9 and TRBJ2-7, with D uncertain. This CDR3 has 12 residues. Trimming took off 5 bases at V and 4 bases at J, with 9 bases between the two ends. Germline V lookup: CDR1 SEHNR, CDR2 FQNEAQ (reference sequence). The CDR3 DNA is TGTGCCAGCAGCCCTACCCAATACGAGCAGTACTTC. Translation: CASSPTQYEQYF.

Only one count was recorded for this clone. CDR3 region: CASSLAGNGYTF. The CDR3 nucleotides read TGTGCCAGCAGTTTGGCAGGGAATGGCTACACCTTC. The rearrangement links TRBV28 to TRBJ1-2; tentatively, D is TRBD1 (5 bases). CDR3 length equals 12 residues. From germline, CDR1 is MDHEN and CDR2 SYDVKM. With 3 bases removed from V and 6 bases from J, the gap between germline ends came to 8 bases.

This clone has a handful of counts. The rearrangement links TRBV6-5 to TRBJ1-2, with unresolved D. Trimming took off 2 bases at V and 6 bases at J, with 10 bases between the two ends. In germline, CDR1 is MNHEY, CDR2 SVGAGI. CDR3 length equals 13 residues. CDR3 amino acids: CASSYGGGNGYTF. The CDR3 bases are TGTGCCAGCAGTTACGGAGGTGGGAATGGCTACACCTTC.

The V gene is TRBV7-3, the J gene TRBJ2-1, with TRBD2 matching 7 bases. CDR1 and CDR2 from the germline V gene are SGHTA and FQGTGA. The CDR3 length is 15 residues. Trimming cost V 1 base and J 4 bases; bases outside gene matches: 4. As DNA, the CDR3 is TGTGCCAGCAGCTTAAATGGGGGGGGTTACAATGAGCAGTTCTTC. It yields the protein CASSLNGGGYNEQFF.

The chain recombines TRBV5-6 with TRBJ2-3; the match to TRBD2 covers 7 bases. This CDR3 contains 14 residues. The V segment lost 3 bases and the J segment 5 bases; nucleotides outside the gene matches: 6. Germline V gene lookup returns CDR1 SGHDT and CDR2 YYEEEE. This CDR3 reads CASSYAGEKDTQYF. The CDR3 bases are TGTGCCAGCAGCTATGCGGGAGAGAAAGATACGCAGTATTTT. Full variable domain (remainder filled in from reference TRBV5-6 and TRBJ2-3): DAGVTQSPTHLIKTRGQQVTLRCSPKSGHDTVSWYQQALGQGPQFIFQYYEEEERQRGNFPDRFSGHQFPNYSSELNVNALLLGDSALYLCASSYAGEKDTQYFGPGTRLTVL.

The chain combines TRBV6-5 with TRBJ2-7; TRBD2 might be the D (6 bases). Deletions cut 2 bases from V and 2 bases from J, with 16 bases between. Germline CDR1 reads MNHEY; CDR2 reads SVGAGI. The CDR3 runs 16 residues. The CDR3 spells CASSYGRPRRAYEQYF. CDR3 nucleotide sequence: TGTGCCAGCAGTTACGGGCGGCCCCGGAGGGCCTACGAGCAGTACTTC.

This clone has just one count. J is TRBJ1-2 and V is TRBV6-5; D is possibly TRBD1 (5 bases). The CDR3 sequence is 15 residues long. Germline lookup yields CDR1 MNHEY and CDR2 SVGAGI. Trimming left V 5 bases short and J 4 bases short, with 17 bases between. The CDR3 loop is CASSVLPSGIYGYTF. CDR3 bases: TGTGCCAGCAGTGTGCTTCCCTCAGGGATCTATGGCTACACCTTC.

This clone appeared a few times. The rearrangement uses TRBV5-5 and TRBJ1-1; D call uncertain. Trimming pared 3 bases from V and 7 bases from J, leaving 13 bases between. The CDR3 is 13 amino acids. CDR1 and CDR2 from the germline V gene are SGHKS and YYEKEE (reference sequence). CDR3 protein: CASSSSPPREAFF. In DNA, the CDR3 is TGTGCCAGCAGCTCTTCCCCCCCCCGTGAAGCTTTCTTT.